This T cell receptor (beta chain) was sequenced during a study of neurological immune-mediated disorders. CDR1 is SGHRS and CDR2 is YFSETQ in the germline V gene. This CDR3 spans 17 amino acids. V was pared by 3 bases and J by 5 bases, with 11 bases of the junction left unmatched. This clonotype appeared many times. Individuals who volunteered at a blood bank located in Maryland, USA, made up the group of healthy controls. The T cells used for sorted libraries numbered roughly 1 million, either CD4+ or CD8+. TCRdb used MiXCR to reprocess the 5' RACE reads, holding one entry per CDR3 protein. The data show 15,000 to 20,000 distinct CDR3 sequences, roughly 10% seen once.

The rearrangement joins TRBV5-1 to TRBJ2-2; 9 bases are a match to TRBD1. The origin of this receptor is a woman in her forties or fifties in good health. The sample comprised CD8+ T cells from blood. The chain's CDR3 is CASSSKRGTGSTGELFF. The CDR3 region has the DNA TGCGCCAGCAGCTCAAAACGAGGGACAGGGTCGACCGGGGAGCTGTTTTTT.